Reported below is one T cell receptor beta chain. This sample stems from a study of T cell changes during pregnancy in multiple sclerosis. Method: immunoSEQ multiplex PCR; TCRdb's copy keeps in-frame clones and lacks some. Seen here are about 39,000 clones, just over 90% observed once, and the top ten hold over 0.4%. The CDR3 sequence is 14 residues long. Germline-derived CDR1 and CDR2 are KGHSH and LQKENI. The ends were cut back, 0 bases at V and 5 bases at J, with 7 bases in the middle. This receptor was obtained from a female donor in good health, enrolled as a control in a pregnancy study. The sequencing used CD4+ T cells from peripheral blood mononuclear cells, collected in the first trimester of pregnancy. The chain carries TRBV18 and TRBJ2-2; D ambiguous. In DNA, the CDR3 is TGTGCCAGCTCACCACCCGGGTGGACCGGGGAGCTGTTTTTT. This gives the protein CASSPPGWTGELFF.